Each of the 30 T cell receptor beta chains below was sequenced from the same sample in a study of T cells in Graves' hyperthyroidism and ophthalmopathy (dated 2019 in TCRdb). Preparation of the library involved multiplex PCR. Data came from an Illumina HiSeq 2000. The TCR beta CDR3 regions were amplified from the RNA transcripts. The first round of RT-PCR for the TCR CDR3 was performed with the HTBI primer set and the Qiagen OneStep RT-PCR kit. The raw public reads went through TCRdb reprocessing: fastp at Q25, MiXCR clone calling, in-frame beta chains kept. A single entry per CDR3 protein holds the most common genes and DNA from its merged rows. Here the sample has approximately 380,000 distinct CDR3 sequences; roughly 20% occur a single time. The biggest ten clones account for over 35% of the sample. Sequences were obtained from blood. Receptors were obtained from a man between 18 and 29 years old with Graves' ophthalmopathy.

Details on this clonotype: A much larger clone lies one base from this, so it may be a read error. The gene calls are TRBV5-1 and TRBJ1-4; TRBD1 is a possible D gene (6 bases). The CDR3 has 16 residues. Germline V gene sequence: CDR1 SGHRS, CDR2 YFSETQ. The CDR3 reads CASSLAYGTSNEKLLF. The DNA for the CDR3 is TGCGCCAGCAGCTTGGCCTACGGGACATCTAATGAAAAACTGCTTTTT.

This clonotype has a count of ten or more. This chain links TRBV2 with TRBJ2-7; D is perhaps TRBD1 (5 bases). V was pared by 6 bases and J by 6 bases, with 18 bases between. The CDR3 loop spans 14 amino acids. Germline V lookup: CDR1 SNHLY, CDR2 FYNNEI. Written as DNA, the CDR3 is TGTGCCAGCAGGAGCCCAGGGATAATTTTCGAGCAGTACTTC. This codes for CASRSPGIIFEQYF. Drawing the rest from reference TRBV2 and TRBJ2-7, the complete variable domain is EPEVTQTPSHQVTQMGQEVILRCVPISNHLYFYWYRQILGQKVEFLVSFYNNEISEKSEIFDDQFSVERPDGSNFTLKIRSTKLEDSAMYFCASRSPGIIFEQYFGPGTRLTVT.

This clonotype was recorded at least ten times. The V and J genes are TRBV9 and TRBJ1-6, with D unclear. CDR1 is SGDLS and CDR2 is YYNGEE in the germline V gene. There are 15 residues in the CDR3. The ends were cut back, 0 bases at V and 0 bases at J, with 4 bases in the middle. CDR3 in amino acids: CASSVEGSYNSPLHF. CDR3 DNA: TGTGCCAGCAGCGTAGAGGGCTCCTATAATTCACCCCTCCACTTT.

This clonotype was found a few times. The chain joins TRBV7-9 to TRBJ2-1; D may correspond to TRBD1 or TRBD2 (5 bases each). Germline CDR1 SEHNR, CDR2 FQNEAQ (reference sequence). With 5 bases removed from V and 0 bases from J, the gap between germline ends came to 14 bases. CDR3 size: 16 residues. CDR3 amino acids: CASSPRDVSSYNEQFF. As DNA, the CDR3 is TGTGCCAGCAGCCCCCGGGACGTGAGCTCCTACAATGAGCAGTTCTTC.

This clonotype showed up just a few times. J is TRBJ2-1 and V is TRBV18, with 8 bases matching TRBD1. The CDR3 length is 15 residues. Germline V lookup: CDR1 KGHSH, CDR2 LQKENI. J was trimmed by 1 base and V by 3 bases; bases with no gene match: 2. CDR3 in DNA: TGTGCCAGCTCACCGGGACAGGATTCCTACAATGAGCAGTTCTTC. Its protein is CASSPGQDSYNEQFF.

This clonotype was seen a few times. V gene TRBV7-9 combines with J gene TRBJ1-6; no definite D call. Trimming shortened V by 2 bases and J by 10 bases, and 12 bases separated the two germline ends. CDR1 SEHNR and CDR2 FQNEAQ come from the germline V gene (reference sequence). This CDR3 contains 14 residues. The CDR3 region is CASSLWRAGSPLHF. The DNA for the CDR3 is TGTGCCAGCAGCTTATGGAGGGCTGGGTCACCCCTCCACTTT.

The chain uses TRBV15 and TRBJ2-5, with D maybe TRBD2 (7 bases). Germline V lookup: CDR1 LNHNV, CDR2 YYDKDF (reference sequence). This CDR3 contains 18 residues. V shed 0 bases and J shed 5 bases, with 22 bases lying between them. The CDR3 reads CATSREAIGGPMEETQYF. The CDR3 DNA sequence: TGTGCCACCAGCAGAGAGGCGATCGGGGGGCCCATGGAGGAGACCCAGTACTTC.

At least ten counts were recorded for this clonotype. The chain has TRBV2 and TRBJ1-1; 10 positions agree with TRBD1. V gave up 6 bases and J gave up 5 bases; unmatched junction bases: 12. This CDR3 comprises 16 residues. Germline lookup yields CDR1 SNHLY and CDR2 FYNNEI. CDR3 nucleotide sequence: TGTGCCAGCAGCGCCCACCGGGACAGGGGTTGGACTGAAGCTTTCTTT. Its translation is CASSAHRDRGWTEAFF.

The chain has TRBV7-3 and TRBJ1-5, with a tentative D call TRBD1 (6 bases). The CDR3 is 15 residues long. The germline gives CDR1 SGHTA, CDR2 FQGTGA. Trimming stripped 10 bases from V and 2 bases from J, with 18 bases between. The CDR3 DNA sequence: TGTGCCATATCAGAGGGGTCAGGGGGCAATCAGCCCCAGCATTTT. Amino acid sequence: CAISEGSGGNQPQHF.

The chain carries TRBV19 and TRBJ1-2; 10 nucleotides align to TRBD1. With 11 bases clipped from V and 6 bases from J, the junction kept 9 bases outside the gene matches. The germline V gene has CDR1 LNHDA and CDR2 SQIVND (reference sequence). The CDR3 has 13 residues. This chain's CDR3 is CAGSRDRGDGYTF. CDR3 DNA sequence: TGTGCCGGCTCGCGGGACAGGGGAGATGGCTACACCTTC.

This clonotype was recorded many times. The V call is TRBV7-3, the J call TRBJ2-5; TRBD2 matches at 12 bases. Trimming at V came to 1 base and at J to 5 bases, leaving 8 bases not matched to a gene. The CDR3 covers 17 residues. Per the germline V gene, CDR1 is SGHTA and CDR2 is FQGTGA. This CDR3 reads CASSLKALAGGPETQYF. CDR3 bases: TGTGCCAGCAGCTTAAAGGCCCTAGCGGGGGGGCCGGAGACCCAGTACTTC.

The chain recombines TRBV6-4 with TRBJ2-3; 9 bases are a match to TRBD1. The CDR3 extends over 19 amino acids. Germline V gene sequence: CDR1 MRHNA, CDR2 SNTAGT. The junction had 12 bases not matched to a gene; V was cut back by 0 bases and J by 2 bases. The CDR3 nucleotides read TGTGCCAGCAGTGACTCGGCTGCCCCGGACAGGGGAAACACAGATACGCAGTATTTT. It translates to CASSDSAAPDRGNTDTQYF.

The V call is TRBV7-9, the J call TRBJ2-7, with 11 nucleotides matching TRBD2. The CDR3 is made up of 15 amino acids. CDR1 SEHNR and CDR2 FQNEAQ come from the germline V gene (reference sequence). The V segment lost 5 bases and the J segment 2 bases; nucleotides outside the gene matches: 5. CDR3 protein: CASSPSGGKTYEQYF. The CDR3 coding sequence is TGTGCCAGCAGCCCTAGCGGGGGGAAGACCTACGAGCAGTACTTC.

This clonotype was seen at least ten times. In nucleotides, the CDR3 is TGCGCCAGCAGCTTCGATGGGACAGGTAGACCTGAAGCTTTCTTT. This sequence encodes CASSFDGTGRPEAFF. V gene TRBV5-1 combines with J gene TRBJ1-1, with 8 positions matching TRBD1. V shed 2 bases and J 6 bases; nucleotides not matched to a gene: 9. Per the germline V gene, CDR1 is SGHRS and CDR2 is YFSETQ. CDR3 size: 15 residues.

This clonotype was observed at least ten times. Here the CDR3 reads CASSMLTGTQETQYF. The CDR3 DNA sequence: TGTGCCAGCAGCATGTTGACAGGGACCCAAGAGACCCAGTACTTC. The J gene is TRBJ2-5, the V gene TRBV5-8; 7 bases align to TRBD1. The CDR3 contains 15 residues. Per the germline V gene, CDR1 is SGHTS and CDR2 is YDEGEE. The trim removed 4 bases at V and 1 base at J, leaving 7 bases unmatched.

This chain uses TRBV18 with TRBJ2-7; 9 nucleotides align to TRBD1. The V gene end was trimmed by 5 bases and the J gene end by 3 bases; junction bases not matched to a gene: 2. This CDR3 is built from 13 residues. Germline CDR1 reads KGHSH; CDR2 reads LQKENI. The CDR3 region is CASSTGGGYEQYF. The CDR3 DNA reads TGTGCCAGCTCAACAGGGGGCGGCTACGAGCAGTACTTC.

Details on this clonotype: A clone one base away is much larger, so this may be a read error. The chain is built from TRBV15 and TRBJ2-1; 8 positions match TRBD2. Germline assignment: CDR1 LNHNV and CDR2 YYDKDF (reference sequence). V lost 0 bases, J lost 10 bases, and 11 bases stayed unmatched. The CDR3 sequence is 16 residues long. The CDR3 region is CATSRDWGLEDSEQFF. The CDR3 DNA reads TGTGCCACCAGCAGAGATTGGGGACTAGAGGACAGCGAGCAGTTCTTC.

This chain links TRBV10-3 with TRBJ1-5; 10 nucleotides agree with TRBD1. V lost 5 bases and J lost 5; bases outside the gene matches: 3. Germline-derived CDR1 and CDR2 are ENHRY and SYGVKD. The CDR3 length is 14 residues. The CDR3 protein is CAISPGQGDQPQHF. CDR3 in DNA: TGTGCCATCAGTCCTGGACAGGGGGATCAGCCCCAGCATTTT.

The chain combines TRBV15 with TRBJ2-7; TRBD2 is a possible D gene (6 bases). The CDR3 consists of 14 residues. Germline-derived CDR1 and CDR2 are LNHNV and YYDKDF (reference sequence). The V end was cut by 6 bases, the J end by 4 bases, with 16 bases between. The CDR3 bases are TGTGCCACCAGAGACGGGAGCCAGGCGTACGAGCAGTACTTC. Its protein product is CATRDGSQAYEQYF.

Many counts were recorded for this clonotype. V usage is TRBV7-9 and J usage is TRBJ2-5; 7 positions agree with TRBD1. CDR3 length: 15 amino acids. Trimming at V came to 5 bases and at J to 3 bases, leaving 9 bases not matched to a gene. Per the germline V gene, CDR1 is SEHNR and CDR2 is FQNEAQ (reference sequence). CDR3 loop: CASSELGGPKETQYF. The CDR3 DNA reads as TGTGCCAGCAGCGAACTAGGGGGCCCAAAAGAGACCCAGTACTTC.

This chain uses TRBV10-2 with TRBJ1-1, with 9 bases matching TRBD1. Germline CDR1 is WSHSY and CDR2 is SAAADI. J lost 0 bases, V lost 7 bases, and 6 bases had no gene match. This CDR3 spans 15 amino acids. CDR3: CASIPGQGLNTEAFF. The CDR3 coding sequence is TGCGCCAGCATTCCGGGACAGGGCCTGAACACTGAAGCTTTCTTT.

The sample holds many counts of this clonotype. The chain joins TRBV7-9 to TRBJ1-1; 11 nucleotides align to TRBD1. The CDR3 consists of 16 residues. Per germline, CDR1 SEHNR and CDR2 FQNEAQ (reference sequence). V was clipped by 3 bases and J by 0 bases; unmatched bases: 3. The CDR3 sequence is CASSLDRGPLNTEAFF. The CDR3 nucleotides are TGTGCCAGCAGCTTGGACAGGGGGCCACTGAACACTGAAGCTTTCTTT.

This clonotype has ten or more counts. The rearrangement links TRBV6-1 to TRBJ1-2; TRBD1 aligns across 8 bases. V was pared by 4 bases and J by 8 bases, with 9 bases of the junction left unmatched. The CDR3 extends over 14 amino acids. CDR1 is MNHNS and CDR2 is SASEGT in the germline V gene. The CDR3 spells CASSVQGVVRGYTF. CDR3 nucleotides: TGTGCCAGCAGTGTACAGGGGGTAGTGAGAGGCTACACCTTC.

This clonotype has at least ten counts. The chain couples TRBV10-3 to TRBJ2-7; 9 bases agree with TRBD1. This CDR3 contains 15 residues. Trimming at V came to 3 bases and at J to 4 bases, leaving 7 bases not matched to a gene. Germline CDR1 ENHRY, CDR2 SYGVKD. CDR3 DNA: TGTGCCATCAGTGACAGCGGGACAGGGTATTACGAGCAGTACTTC. This codes for CAISDSGTGYYEQYF.

J is TRBJ2-7 and V is TRBV4-1; D might be TRBD2 (5 bases). The CDR3 loop spans 14 amino acids. V gave up 4 bases and J gave up 2 bases, with 12 bases separating them. Germline V gene lookup returns CDR1 MGHRA and CDR2 YSYEKL. In nucleotides, the CDR3 is TGCGCCAGCAGCCCGTCGGGAAGACCCTACGAGCAGTACTTC. Translated: CASSPSGRPYEQYF.

The CDR3 spells CASSQRQGATEAFF. CDR3 coding DNA: TGCGCCAGCAGCCAACGACAGGGGGCAACTGAAGCTTTCTTT. The chain couples TRBV4-1 to TRBJ1-1, with TRBD1 matching 10 bases. The CDR3 loop spans 14 amino acids. The trim removed 2 bases at V and 5 bases at J, leaving 2 bases unmatched. CDR1 is MGHRA, CDR2 YSYEKL, per germline.

There are many counts of this clonotype. V is TRBV13 and J is TRBJ2-1; no clear D. Trimming took 7 bases from V and 4 from J, leaving 11 bases between them. CDR3 length: 13 residues. The germline CDR1 and CDR2 sequences are PRHDT and FYEKMQ (reference sequence). CDR3 in amino acids: CASTLARYNEQFF. CDR3 in DNA: TGTGCCAGCACCCTGGCTCGGTACAATGAGCAGTTCTTC.

This clonotype was detected many times. The J gene is TRBJ1-5, the V gene TRBV28, with 12 positions matching TRBD1. J gave up 7 bases and V 6 bases, and 16 bases lay outside the gene matches. The length of the CDR3 is 18 residues. From germline, CDR1 is MDHEN and CDR2 SYDVKM. CDR3: CASSLPLAGTGGRQPQHF. DNA for the CDR3: TGTGCCAGCAGCCTTCCCCTCGCCGGGACAGGGGGCCGGCAGCCCCAGCATTTT.

This clonotype was counted at least ten times. The V call is TRBV12-3 or TRBV12-4, the J call TRBJ2-5; 8 bases are a match to TRBD2. The length of the CDR3 is 15 residues. V was clipped by 5 bases and J by 4 bases; unmatched bases: 9. DNA of the CDR3: TGTGCCAGCAGTCCAACTAGCGGTGGGGTAGAGACCCAGTACTTC. Amino acid sequence: CASSPTSGGVETQYF.

This clonotype was found many times. The CDR3 sequence is CASREGNTEAFF. The CDR3 DNA reads as TGCGCCAGCAGGGAAGGGAACACTGAAGCTTTCTTT. This chain uses TRBV5-1 with TRBJ1-1; D is unresolved. The CDR3 runs to 12 residues. Per germline, CDR1 SGHRS and CDR2 YFSETQ. V was cut by 5 bases and J by 1 base, with 6 bases left in between.